This T cell receptor beta chain was captured in a study of beta chain features in type 1 diabetes. Study observations and caveats: Amplification by PCR could prefer shorter templates, with the same effect in patients and controls. Comparison showed that naive, central memory and Treg TCRB repertoires appeared more similar among patients than among healthy donors. HLA effects on TCRB rearrangement stayed unresolved here.

The CDR3 is 13 amino acids. Germline V gene data show CDR1 as SGHNT and CDR2 as YYREEE (reference sequence). With regard to this clone: What it recognizes is unknown. Sequence at one end of the junction differs from germline and may be a read error.

The isolated RNA, all of it, was reverse transcribed, so expressed TCRB transcripts were what got sequenced. Assay: immunoSEQ multiplex PCR; the TCRdb copy retains only in-frame clones and omits some. The data contain roughly 170,000 clones, about an eighth of them singletons. The TCR was taken from a young woman in good health. Source material: central memory CD4+ T cells from blood. The rearrangement links TRBV5-4 to TRBJ2-7, with 7 bases lining up with TRBD1. The CDR3 protein is CASCLQGSYEQYF. The CDR3 nucleotides are TGTGCCAGCTGCTTACAGGGGTCCTACGAGCAGTACTTC.